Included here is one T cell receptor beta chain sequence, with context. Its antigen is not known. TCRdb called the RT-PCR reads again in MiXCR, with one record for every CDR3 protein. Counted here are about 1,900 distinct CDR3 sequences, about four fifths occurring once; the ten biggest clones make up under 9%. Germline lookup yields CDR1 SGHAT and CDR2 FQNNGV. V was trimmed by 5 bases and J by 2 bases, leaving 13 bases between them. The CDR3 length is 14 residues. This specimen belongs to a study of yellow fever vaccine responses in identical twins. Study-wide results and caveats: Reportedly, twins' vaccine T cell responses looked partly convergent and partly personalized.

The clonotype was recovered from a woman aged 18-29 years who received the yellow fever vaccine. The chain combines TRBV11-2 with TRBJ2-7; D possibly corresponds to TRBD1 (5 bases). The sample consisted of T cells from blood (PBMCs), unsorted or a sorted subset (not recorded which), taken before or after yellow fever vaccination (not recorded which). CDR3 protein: CASSPTGIPYEQYV. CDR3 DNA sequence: TGTGCCAGCAGCCCAACAGGAATCCCCTACGAGCAGTACGTC.